A selection of T cell receptor beta chains follows, all from one sample in a study of T cell responses to AZD1222 COVID-19 vaccine. The protocol was immunoSEQ multiplex PCR, while the TCRdb copy is restricted to in-frame clones and leaves out a portion. The repertoire holds 90,000 to 120,000 clones, with 70% to 90% as singletons. The sample in question was peripheral blood, obtained 28 days after the second AZD1222 dose. The receptors were gathered from an adult who received the AZD1222 COVID-19 vaccine. Each CDR3 is given with its conserved first and last residue. Each record gives: clone size, V gene, J gene, D gene, CDR3 protein, CDR3 DNA. A D gene is named only where the DNA matches it firmly. Size values are once, few and many counts, or a class for expanded clones, and some rows have none.

abundance: .
v_gene: TRBV29-1
j_gene: TRBJ2-3
d_gene: TRBD2
CDR3aa: CSVGLAGTQYF
CDR3nt: TGCAGCGTTGGCTTAGCGGGTACGCAGTATTTT

abundance: .
v_gene: TRBV14
j_gene: TRBJ1-6
d_gene: .
CDR3aa: CASSARVNSPLHF
CDR3nt: TGTGCCAGCAGCGCCAGGGTTAATTCACCCCTCCACTTT

abundance: .
v_gene: TRBV10-3
j_gene: TRBJ2-3
d_gene: .
CDR3aa: CAIRGADTQYF
CDR3nt: TGTGCCATCAGAGGCGCAGATACGCAGTATTTT

abundance: .
v_gene: TRBV20-1
j_gene: TRBJ2-7
d_gene: .
CDR3aa: CSATGLGEEYF
CDR3nt: TGCAGTGCAACCGGCCTGGGGGAGGAGTACTTC

abundance: .
v_gene: TRBV9
j_gene: TRBJ2-1
d_gene: .
CDR3aa: CASSAGTSSYNEQFF
CDR3nt: TGTGCCAGCAGCGCCGGGACCAGCTCCTACAATGAGCAGTTCTTC

abundance: .
v_gene: TRBV7-9
j_gene: TRBJ1-1
d_gene: TRBD1
CDR3aa: CASSARTGKNTEAFF
CDR3nt: TGTGCCAGCAGCGCCCGGACAGGGAAGAACACTGAAGCTTTCTTT

abundance: .
v_gene: TRBV11-3
j_gene: TRBJ1-1
d_gene: TRBD1
CDR3aa: CASSIGTGVNTEAFF
CDR3nt: TGTGCCAGCAGCATTGGGACAGGGGTGAACACTGAAGCTTTCTTT

abundance: .
v_gene: TRBV5-1
j_gene: TRBJ2-7
d_gene: TRBD1
CDR3aa: CASSSTIIQGASSYEQYF
CDR3nt: TGCGCCAGCAGCTCGACAATAATACAGGGGGCAAGTTCCTACGAGCAGTACTTC

abundance: once
v_gene: TRBV6-5
j_gene: TRBJ2-3
d_gene: TRBD2
CDR3aa: CASSFAGGTHTQYF
CDR3nt: TGTGCCAGCAGTTTCGCGGGGGGCACGCATACGCAGTATTTT

abundance: .
v_gene: TRBV23-1
j_gene: TRBJ1-4
d_gene: TRBD1
CDR3aa: CASSQFRGRATNEKLFF
CDR3nt: TGCGCCAGCAGTCAATTTAGGGGGCGAGCAACTAATGAAAAACTGTTTTTT